Listed below are T cell receptor beta chains from one sample, sequenced in a study of blood T cell repertoires in COVID-19. Assay: immunoSEQ multiplex PCR; the TCRdb copy retains only in-frame clones and omits some. The table shows around 200,000 clones, with about 86% occurring only once. Sequencing was performed on peripheral blood. These receptors originate from a woman aged 55-70 years with COVID-19, enrolled during active disease. Both conserved end residues are part of each CDR3. Each record gives: CDR3 protein, CDR3 DNA, V gene, J gene, clone size, D gene. The D gene is left open where the match is weak. Size tells how often a clone was seen (once, few, many) or the class of an expanded clone, and some rows leave it out.

CASSPGQGGYGYTF	TGCGCCAGCAGCCCCGGACAGGGGGGCTATGGCTACACCTTC	TRBV5-1	TRBJ1-2	NA	TRBD1
CASRNSGGPYEQYF	TGTGCCAGCAGAAATAGCGGAGGGCCCTACGAGCAGTACTTC	TRBV6-5	TRBJ2-7	NA	NA
CASRDGQGANYGYTF	TGCGCCAGCAGGGATGGACAGGGGGCGAACTATGGCTACACCTTC	TRBV5-1	TRBJ1-2	NA	TRBD1
CASSAGTGTETQYF	TGTGCCAGCAGCGCCGGGACAGGGACAGAGACCCAGTACTTC	TRBV7-9	TRBJ2-5	NA	TRBD1
CASSWDSLSYNSPLHF	TGTGCCAGTAGTTGGGACAGCCTCTCCTATAATTCACCCCTCCACTTT	TRBV19	TRBJ1-6	NA	TRBD1
CASSQDGQGGIGNTGELFF	TGCGCCAGCAGCCAAGATGGGCAGGGAGGTATAGGGAACACCGGGGAGCTGTTTTTT	TRBV4-3	TRBJ2-2	NA	NA
CASSLGLGGSPLHF	TGTGCCAGCAGCTTAGGTCTCGGAGGTTCACCCCTCCACTTT	TRBV7-2	TRBJ1-6	NA	NA
CASSYLGTGRGELFF	TGTGCCAGCAGTTACTTAGGGACAGGGAGGGGGGAGCTGTTTTTT	TRBV6-5	TRBJ2-2	NA	TRBD1
CASSLSRGGNQPQHF	TGTGCCAGCAGCTTATCAAGGGGCGGCAATCAGCCCCAGCATTTT	TRBV11-1	TRBJ1-5	NA	NA
CASSLAGNTEAFF	TGTGCCAGCAGTTTAGCGGGGAACACTGAAGCTTTCTTT	TRBV28	TRBJ1-1	NA	NA
CASTLGAVTSTDTQYF	TGTGCCAGTACCCTAGGGGCAGTTACTAGCACAGATACGCAGTATTTT	TRBV19	TRBJ2-3	NA	NA
CASSSDSSQWPNNSPLHF	TGTGCCAGCAGCTCGGACAGCTCCCAATGGCCTAATAATTCACCCCTCCACTTT	TRBV13	TRBJ1-6	NA	NA
CASTPRGGRPNQPQHF	TGTGCCAGCACCCCGAGGGGGGGAAGGCCTAATCAGCCCCAGCATTTT	TRBV2	TRBJ1-5	NA	NA
CASSIGLVKTQYF	TGTGCCAGTAGTATTGGCCTTGTAAAGACCCAGTACTTC	TRBV19	TRBJ2-5	NA	NA
CSASKGGQSLLSYEQYF	TGCAGTGCTAGTAAGGGCGGACAGTCCTTACTCTCCTACGAGCAGTACTTC	TRBV20-1	TRBJ2-7	NA	NA
CASRQRDRDDEAFF	TGCGCCAGCAGACAAAGGGACAGGGACGATGAAGCTTTCTTT	TRBV4-1	TRBJ1-1	NA	TRBD1
CASSPKWGGQPQHF	TGTGCCAGCAGTCCAAAGTGGGGGGGTCAGCCCCAGCATTTT	TRBV2	TRBJ1-5	NA	NA
CASSLARGTTNEKLFF	TGTGCCAGCAGCTTGGCCCGAGGAACAACTAATGAAAAACTGTTTTTT	TRBV5-4	TRBJ1-4	NA	NA
CASSSKREGLNEQFF	TGTGCCAGCAGCTCTAAGCGGGAGGGCCTCAATGAGCAGTTCTTC	TRBV7-2	TRBJ2-1	NA	TRBD2
CASRRDGYEQYF	TGTGCCAGCAGGCGGGACGGATACGAGCAGTACTTC	TRBV6-5	TRBJ2-7	NA	NA
CASSSRASGGLLDIRLTYNEQFF	TGTGCCAGCAGCTCCAGAGCATCAGGGGGACTCCTAGATATACGATTAACCTACAATGAGCAGTTCTTC	TRBV3-1/TRBV3-2	TRBJ2-1	NA	NA
CASSIAGGSTDTQYF	TGTGCCAGCAGCATAGCGGGAGGATCCACAGATACGCAGTATTTT	TRBV7-3	TRBJ2-3	NA	TRBD2
CAWRHRTGLPNTGELFF	TGTGCCTGGAGGCATCGAACAGGGTTACCAAACACCGGGGAGCTGTTTTTT	TRBV30	TRBJ2-2	NA	NA
CASSTSPTAGVFEQFF	TGTGCCAGCAGTACCAGCCCTACAGCGGGAGTCTTTGAGCAGTTCTTC	TRBV27	TRBJ2-1	NA	TRBD2
CASGLVSGSNQPQHF	TGTGCTAGTGGTTTGGTAAGCGGTAGCAATCAGCCCCAGCATTTT	TRBV12-5	TRBJ1-5	NA	NA
CASSPGVAGEVETQYF	TGTGCCAGCAGCCCGGGGGTAGCGGGAGAGGTGGAGACCCAGTACTTC	TRBV9	TRBJ2-5	NA	TRBD2
CASSVGQAATNEKLFF	TGTGCCAGCAGCGTAGGGCAGGCTGCAACTAATGAAAAACTGTTTTTT	TRBV9	TRBJ1-4	NA	NA
CASSLMAGGRFSSYNEQFF	TGTGCCAGCAGCTTAATGGCAGGGGGCCGCTTTAGCTCCTACAATGAGCAGTTCTTC	TRBV7-3	TRBJ2-1	few	TRBD1
CASSTGGARETQYF	TGTGCCAGCAGCACAGGGGGCGCAAGGGAGACCCAGTACTTC	TRBV6-6	TRBJ2-5	NA	TRBD1
CASSSPGGTADTQYF	TGTGCCAGTAGTTCACCTGGCGGCACCGCAGATACGCAGTATTTT	TRBV19	TRBJ2-3	NA	NA
CASSQRPPRSGDTQYF	TGCGCCAGCAGCCAACGACCCCCAAGATCGGGGGATACGCAGTATTTT	TRBV4-3	TRBJ2-3	once	NA
CASSVATGIRGEQFF	TGTGCCAGCAGCGTAGCTACCGGGATTCGAGGGGAGCAGTTCTTC	TRBV9	TRBJ2-1	NA	NA
CASSKGQGVFPRTEAFF	TGTGCCAGTAGCAAAGGACAGGGGGTATTCCCGAGGACTGAAGCTTTCTTT	TRBV19	TRBJ1-1	NA	TRBD1
CASSQQGNQPQHF	TGTGCCAGCAGCCAACAGGGCAATCAGCCCCAGCATTTT	TRBV11-3	TRBJ1-5	NA	NA
CASSIGGWLAGPYEQYF	TGTGCCAGTAGTATAGGCGGATGGCTAGCGGGACCCTACGAGCAGTACTTC	TRBV19	TRBJ2-7	NA	TRBD2
CASSPGTGGGQPQHF	TGTGCCAGCAGCCCTGGGACAGGGGGCGGTCAGCCCCAGCATTTT	TRBV9	TRBJ1-5	few	TRBD1
CASSQDLGRDNGYTF	TGCGCCAGCAGCCAAGATCTGGGCAGGGATAATGGCTACACCTTC	TRBV4-1	TRBJ1-2	NA	NA
CASSYKATESSYNEQFF	TGTGCCAGCAGTTACAAAGCTACAGAGAGCTCCTACAATGAGCAGTTCTTC	TRBV6-2/TRBV6-3	TRBJ2-1	NA	NA
CASSDGGSAGNQPQHF	TGTGCCAGCAGTGATGGGGGGTCAGCTGGCAATCAGCCCCAGCATTTT	TRBV6-1	TRBJ1-5	NA	NA
CASIYQGGSPLHF	TGTGCCAGCATCTACCAAGGAGGCTCACCCCTCCACTTT	TRBV28	TRBJ1-6	NA	NA
CASSRDRGHSNQPQHF	TGTGCCAGTAGCCGGGACAGGGGGCATAGCAATCAGCCCCAGCATTTT	TRBV19	TRBJ1-5	many	TRBD1